The 10 T cell receptor beta chains below come from one sample, sequenced in a study of a mutant IDH1 vaccine in newly diagnosed glioma. Clones were read by immunoSEQ multiplex PCR, and TCRdb kept only the in-frame ones, dropping some. The table lists about 66,000 clones, under 85% of them singletons. The time point here: week 35, safety follow-up. The investigators gave 300 ug of mutant IDH1 20-mer peptide in each vaccine dose, together with topical imiquimod. These receptors have no known antigen. The input for sequencing was PBMCs, taken from a glioma patient whose treatment included an IDH1 peptide vaccine. These TCRs come from a middle-aged man with glioma.

The chain carries TRBV5-1 and TRBJ2-1, with D possibly called TRBD1 or TRBD2 (6 bases each). Trimming took 2 bases from V and 8 from J, leaving 11 bases between them. Germline values: CDR1 SGHRS, CDR2 YFSETQ. The CDR3 consists of 13 residues. Here the CDR3 DNA reads TGCGCCAGCAGCTTCGAAGGGGGGTATGAGCAGTTCTTC. Translation: CASSFEGGYEQFF.

This chain connects TRBV4-1 to TRBJ1-5; D gene ambiguous. The CDR3 covers 14 residues. From germline, CDR1 is MGHRA and CDR2 YSYEKL. The V and J ends lost 2 bases and 1 base respectively, with 6 bases between them. The CDR3 coding sequence is TGCGCCAGCAGCCAAAGCGGAAGCAATCAGCCCCAGCATTTT. It translates to CASSQSGSNQPQHF.

The rearrangement uses TRBV4-3 and TRBJ2-7; TRBD1 agrees at 7 bases. From germline, CDR1 is LGHNA and CDR2 YSLEER. The CDR3 runs to 15 residues. Trimming cost V 4 bases and J 4 bases; bases outside gene matches: 10. CDR3 protein: CASSLERGQGYEQYF. The CDR3 DNA reads TGCGCCAGCAGCCTAGAGAGGGGGCAGGGGTACGAGCAGTACTTC.

The V call is TRBV6-1, the J call TRBJ2-3; D is undetermined. CDR1 is MNHNS and CDR2 is SASEGT in the germline V gene. The CDR3 is 15 residues long. Trimming took 6 bases from V and 4 from J, leaving 17 bases between them. The CDR3 DNA is TGTGCCAGCAGGTCTACCTACGTGGGTGCAGATACGCAGTATTTT. Amino acid sequence: CASRSTYVGADTQYF.

The chain recombines TRBV10-3 with TRBJ1-2; the D gene is possibly TRBD1 (6 bases). The germline CDR1 and CDR2 sequences are ENHRY and SYGVKD. Trimming cost V 2 bases and J 8 bases, with 18 bases left between them. The CDR3 covers 15 residues. Here the CDR3 DNA reads TGTGCCATCAGTGAGGGGTTACAGGGCCTCCGCGGCTACACCTTC. This sequence encodes CAISEGLQGLRGYTF.

In this sample, this clone turned up a few times. CDR3 amino acids: CASSFAYNEQFF. The CDR3 DNA sequence: TGTGCCAGCAGCTTCGCCTACAATGAGCAGTTCTTC. J is TRBJ2-1 and V is TRBV7-2; no clear D gene. The length of the CDR3 is 12 residues. V shed 3 bases and J shed 2 bases, with 2 bases lying between them. Germline CDR1 reads SGHTA; CDR2 reads FQGNSA.

This chain links TRBV7-2 with TRBJ1-5; 7 nucleotides match TRBD1. V lost 6 bases to trimming and J lost 2 bases; unmatched junction nucleotides: 7. From germline, CDR1 is SGHTA and CDR2 FQGNSA. CDR3 length: 15 amino acids. CDR3 amino acids: CASSQGVGGNQPQHF. The CDR3 DNA is TGTGCCAGCAGTCAGGGGGTGGGGGGCAATCAGCCCCAGCATTTT.

The CDR3 loop reads CASSPGWGYEQYF. CDR3 sequence (DNA): TGTGCCAGTAGTCCCGGTTGGGGCTACGAGCAGTACTTC. V is TRBV19 and J is TRBJ2-7; D gene uncertain. Germline V gene data show CDR1 as LNHDA and CDR2 as SQIVND (reference sequence). The CDR3 runs to 13 residues. Trimming took off 5 bases at V and 3 bases at J, with 11 bases between the two ends.

The chain recombines TRBV5-1 with TRBJ1-2; the D gene is possibly TRBD1 (5 bases). V was pared by 0 bases and J by 5 bases, with 14 bases between. The CDR3 totals 15 residues. Germline CDR1 reads SGHRS; CDR2 reads YFSETQ. DNA for the CDR3: TGCGCCAGCAGCTTGGCCCGGGACGGGGTTTATGGCTACACCTTC. The encoded protein is CASSLARDGVYGYTF.

This chain connects TRBV30 to TRBJ1-6; no firm D call. V was clipped by 2 bases and J by 13 bases, with 18 bases between them. The CDR3 covers 14 residues. CDR1 and CDR2 from the germline V gene are GTSNPN and SVGIG (reference sequence). For the CDR3, the DNA is TGTGCCTGGAGTCTGTTGGGGTCCCCTCGTCCCCTCCACTTT. Translated: CAWSLLGSPRPLHF.